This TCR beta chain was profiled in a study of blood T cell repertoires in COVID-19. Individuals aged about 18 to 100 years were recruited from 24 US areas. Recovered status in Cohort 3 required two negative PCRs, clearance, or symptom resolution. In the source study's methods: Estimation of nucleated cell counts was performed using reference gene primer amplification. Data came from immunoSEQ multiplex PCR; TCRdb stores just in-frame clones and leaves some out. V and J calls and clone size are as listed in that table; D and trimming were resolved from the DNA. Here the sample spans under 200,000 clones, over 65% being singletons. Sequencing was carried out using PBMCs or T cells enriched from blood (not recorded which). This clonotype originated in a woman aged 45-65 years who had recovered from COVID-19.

In DNA, the CDR3 is TGCAGTGCTAGTATTGGTGTATCGGTTCAGCCCCAGCATTTT. This gives the protein CSASIGVSVQPQHF. The gene calls are TRBV20-1 and TRBJ1-5; D not resolved. Germline-derived CDR1 and CDR2 are DFQATT and SNEGSKA (reference sequence). The CDR3 covers 14 residues. V was shortened by 3 bases and J by 6 bases, with 15 bases between the two germline ends.